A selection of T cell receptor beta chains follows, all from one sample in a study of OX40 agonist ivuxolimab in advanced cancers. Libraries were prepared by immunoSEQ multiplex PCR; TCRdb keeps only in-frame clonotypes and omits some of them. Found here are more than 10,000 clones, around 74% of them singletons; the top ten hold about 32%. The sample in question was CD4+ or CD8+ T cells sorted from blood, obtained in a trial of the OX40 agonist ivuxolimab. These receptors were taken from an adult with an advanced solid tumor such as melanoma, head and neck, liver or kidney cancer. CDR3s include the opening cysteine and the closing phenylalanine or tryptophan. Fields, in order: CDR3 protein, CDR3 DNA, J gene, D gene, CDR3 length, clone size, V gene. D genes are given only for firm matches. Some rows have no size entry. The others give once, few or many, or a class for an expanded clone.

CDR3 protein: CASSLEAGGQETQYF
CDR3 DNA: TGCGCCAGCAGCTTGGAAGCGGGAGGGCAAGAGACCCAGTACTTC
J gene: TRBJ2-5
D gene: TRBD2
CDR3 length: 15
clone size: NA
V gene: TRBV5-1

CDR3 protein: CASSLDLRVTGELFF
CDR3 DNA: TGTGCCAGCAGCTTAGATCTCAGGGTCACCGGGGAGCTGTTTTTT
J gene: TRBJ2-2
D gene: NA
CDR3 length: 15
clone size: NA
V gene: TRBV11-3

CDR3 protein: CSVEGLAGQYF
CDR3 DNA: TGCAGCGTTGAAGGGCTGGCCGGGCAGTACTTC
J gene: TRBJ2-7
D gene: NA
CDR3 length: 11
clone size: NA
V gene: TRBV29-1

CDR3 protein: CASSGRTLSSYEQYF
CDR3 DNA: TGTGCCAGCAGTGGGCGGACGTTAAGCTCCTACGAGCAGTACTTC
J gene: TRBJ2-7
D gene: NA
CDR3 length: 15
clone size: NA
V gene: TRBV6-5

CDR3 protein: CASSPWREGRNEQFF
CDR3 DNA: TGTGCCAGCAGCCCGTGGCGGGAGGGCCGCAATGAGCAGTTCTTC
J gene: TRBJ2-1
D gene: TRBD2
CDR3 length: 15
clone size: NA
V gene: TRBV7-9

CDR3 protein: CASSLVGRTYEQYF
CDR3 DNA: TGTGCCAGCAGCTTGGTGGGCAGGACCTACGAGCAGTACTTC
J gene: TRBJ2-7
D gene: NA
CDR3 length: 14
clone size: NA
V gene: TRBV5-6

CDR3 protein: CASSRRYRSNEKLFF
CDR3 DNA: TGTGCCAGCAGTAGGAGGTATCGGTCTAATGAAAAACTGTTTTTT
J gene: TRBJ1-4
D gene: NA
CDR3 length: 15
clone size: NA
V gene: TRBV7-9

CDR3 protein: CASSFGTGTREPYF
CDR3 DNA: NA
J gene: TRBJ2-7
D gene: NA
CDR3 length: 14
clone size: NA
V gene: TRBV5-6

CDR3 protein: CASSVDGGRQPQHF
CDR3 DNA: TGTGCCAGCAGCGTAGATGGGGGCCGGCAGCCCCAGCATTTT
J gene: TRBJ1-5
D gene: NA
CDR3 length: 14
clone size: NA
V gene: TRBV9

CDR3 protein: CASSPDSTDTQYF
CDR3 DNA: TGTGCCAGCAGTCCGGACAGCACAGATACGCAGTATTTT
J gene: TRBJ2-3
D gene: NA
CDR3 length: 13
clone size: few
V gene: TRBV27

CDR3 protein: CASSHQGLYGYTF
CDR3 DNA: TGTGCCAGCAGCCACCAGGGGCTCTATGGCTACACCTTC
J gene: TRBJ1-2
D gene: NA
CDR3 length: 13
clone size: NA
V gene: TRBV11-2

CDR3 protein: CASSGTGLNTEAFF
CDR3 DNA: TGTGCCAGCAGCGGGACAGGGCTAAACACTGAAGCTTTCTTT
J gene: TRBJ1-1
D gene: TRBD1
CDR3 length: 14
clone size: many
V gene: TRBV9

CDR3 protein: CASSDLRDSYYNEQFF
CDR3 DNA: TGTGCCAGCAGTGACCTCCGGGACTCTTATTACAATGAGCAGTTCTTC
J gene: TRBJ2-1
D gene: NA
CDR3 length: 16
clone size: NA
V gene: TRBV6-4

CDR3 protein: CASSLETYLAETQYF
CDR3 DNA: TGTGCCAGCAGCTTGGAAACATACCTCGCAGAGACCCAGTACTTC
J gene: TRBJ2-5
D gene: NA
CDR3 length: 15
clone size: once
V gene: TRBV5-5

CDR3 protein: CASSSGLWSSYEQYF
CDR3 DNA: TGTGCCAGCAGTTCCGGTCTTTGGAGCTCCTACGAGCAGTACTTC
J gene: TRBJ2-7
D gene: NA
CDR3 length: 15
clone size: NA
V gene: TRBV27

CDR3 protein: CASSETGFQPQHF
CDR3 DNA: TGTGCCAGCAGTGAAACAGGGTTTCAGCCCCAGCATTTT
J gene: TRBJ1-5
D gene: NA
CDR3 length: 13
clone size: NA
V gene: TRBV27

CDR3 protein: CASSLGQGSQETQYF
CDR3 DNA: TGTGCCAGCAGCTTAGGCCAGGGCAGCCAAGAGACCCAGTACTTC
J gene: TRBJ2-5
D gene: NA
CDR3 length: 15
clone size: once
V gene: TRBV13

CDR3 protein: CASSLALDRVDNEQFF
CDR3 DNA: TGTGCCAGCAGCTTGGCCTTGGACAGGGTGGACAATGAGCAGTTCTTC
J gene: TRBJ2-1
D gene: TRBD1
CDR3 length: 16
clone size: NA
V gene: TRBV5-8

CDR3 protein: CASSYGRVFSYNEQFF
CDR3 DNA: TGTGCCAGCAGTTACGGGCGGGTATTCTCCTACAATGAGCAGTTCTTC
J gene: TRBJ2-1
D gene: NA
CDR3 length: 16
clone size: NA
V gene: TRBV6-5

CDR3 protein: CASSTGVPLYNEQFF
CDR3 DNA: TGTGCCAGCTCGACGGGGGTTCCGTTATACAATGAGCAGTTCTTC
J gene: TRBJ2-1
D gene: NA
CDR3 length: 15
clone size: NA
V gene: TRBV18

CDR3 protein: CASSLELGQGATEKLFF
CDR3 DNA: TGTGCCAGCAGTTTGGAGCTGGGACAGGGGGCCACGGAAAAACTGTTTTTT
J gene: TRBJ1-4
D gene: TRBD1
CDR3 length: 17
clone size: NA
V gene: TRBV28

CDR3 protein: CASSSQGSNYGYTF
CDR3 DNA: TGTGCCAGCAGCTCGCAGGGATCTAACTATGGCTACACCTTC
J gene: TRBJ1-2
D gene: NA
CDR3 length: 14
clone size: few
V gene: TRBV5-4

CDR3 protein: CASSYLRTGVTGELFF
CDR3 DNA: TGTGCCAGCAGTTACCTTCGGACAGGGGTCACCGGGGAGCTGTTTTTT
J gene: TRBJ2-2
D gene: TRBD1
CDR3 length: 16
clone size: NA
V gene: TRBV6-6

CDR3 protein: CASSVSGTVNEKLFF
CDR3 DNA: TGTGCCAGCAGCGTTTCCGGGACGGTGAATGAAAAACTGTTTTTT
J gene: TRBJ1-4
D gene: NA
CDR3 length: 15
clone size: NA
V gene: TRBV9

CDR3 protein: CASSQEGWDEQYF
CDR3 DNA: TGCGCCAGCAGCCAAGAGGGATGGGACGAGCAGTACTTC
J gene: TRBJ2-7
D gene: NA
CDR3 length: 13
clone size: NA
V gene: TRBV4-3

CDR3 protein: CASSFQGGYGYTF
CDR3 DNA: TGTGCCAGCAGCTTCCAGGGCGGCTATGGCTACACCTTC
J gene: TRBJ1-2
D gene: NA
CDR3 length: 13
clone size: NA
V gene: TRBV7-9

CDR3 protein: CASSYSGASYEQYF
CDR3 DNA: TGTGCCAGCAGTTACTCGGGAGCCTCCTACGAGCAGTACTTC
J gene: TRBJ2-7
D gene: NA
CDR3 length: 14
clone size: NA
V gene: TRBV6-5

CDR3 protein: CASSQDSTGGPYEQYF
CDR3 DNA: TGTGCCAGCAGCCAAGATAGTACAGGGGGTCCCTACGAGCAGTACTTC
J gene: TRBJ2-7
D gene: TRBD1
CDR3 length: 16
clone size: NA
V gene: TRBV14

CDR3 protein: CASSLAAGGGSEQFF
CDR3 DNA: TGTGCCAGCAGCCTGGCAGCAGGTGGGGGGAGTGAGCAGTTCTTC
J gene: TRBJ2-1
D gene: NA
CDR3 length: 15
clone size: once
V gene: TRBV28

CDR3 protein: CASSQFAEQYF
CDR3 DNA: TGCGCCAGCAGCCAATTTGCCGAGCAGTACTTC
J gene: TRBJ2-7
D gene: NA
CDR3 length: 11
clone size: NA
V gene: TRBV4-1

CDR3 protein: CASSQGKVGGYGYTF
CDR3 DNA: TGCGCCAGCAGCCAAGGGAAGGTGGGGGGGTATGGCTACACCTTC
J gene: TRBJ1-2
D gene: NA
CDR3 length: 15
clone size: NA
V gene: TRBV4-3

CDR3 protein: CASSSSRISSGANVLTF
CDR3 DNA: TGTGCCAGCAGCTCCAGCAGGATCAGCTCTGGGGCCAACGTCCTGACTTTC
J gene: TRBJ2-6
D gene: NA
CDR3 length: 17
clone size: NA
V gene: TRBV7-9

CDR3 protein: CASSRTGGINNEQFF
CDR3 DNA: TGTGCCAGTAGTCGGACAGGGGGTATCAACAATGAGCAGTTCTTC
J gene: TRBJ2-1
D gene: TRBD1
CDR3 length: 15
clone size: once
V gene: TRBV19

CDR3 protein: CASSLAPGTPDNEQFF
CDR3 DNA: TGTGCCAGCAGCTTAGCACCGGGGACGCCAGACAATGAGCAGTTCTTC
J gene: TRBJ2-1
D gene: NA
CDR3 length: 16
clone size: NA
V gene: TRBV7-6

CDR3 protein: CASTFTGFSMNTEAFF
CDR3 DNA: TGTGCCAGTACCTTCACGGGCTTTAGCATGAACACTGAAGCTTTCTTT
J gene: TRBJ1-1
D gene: NA
CDR3 length: 16
clone size: NA
V gene: TRBV19

CDR3 protein: CASSFVSGRVSNEQFF
CDR3 DNA: TGTGCCAGCAGCTTTGTAAGCGGGAGGGTTTCCAATGAGCAGTTCTTC
J gene: TRBJ2-1
D gene: TRBD2
CDR3 length: 16
clone size: NA
V gene: TRBV7-9

CDR3 protein: CASSQRTSGSNEQFF
CDR3 DNA: TGTGCCAGCAGCCAACGGACTAGCGGGAGTAATGAGCAGTTCTTC
J gene: TRBJ2-1
D gene: TRBD2
CDR3 length: 15
clone size: once
V gene: TRBV4-2

CDR3 protein: CATSALPTDTQYF
CDR3 DNA: TGTGCCACCTCCGCACTCCCCACAGATACGCAGTATTTT
J gene: TRBJ2-3
D gene: NA
CDR3 length: 13
clone size: NA
V gene: TRBV15

CDR3 protein: CASSLRGIYNEQFF
CDR3 DNA: TGTGCCAGCAGTTTACGAGGGATCTACAATGAGCAGTTCTTC
J gene: TRBJ2-1
D gene: NA
CDR3 length: 14
clone size: NA
V gene: TRBV27

CDR3 protein: CASSLRPGGVEDEQFF
CDR3 DNA: TGTGCCAGCAGCTTAAGACCGGGAGGAGTTGAGGATGAGCAGTTCTTC
J gene: TRBJ2-1
D gene: TRBD2
CDR3 length: 16
clone size: many
V gene: TRBV7-9

CDR3 protein: CASSLVASGRATEETQYF
CDR3 DNA: TGCGCCAGCAGCTTGGTCGCTAGCGGGAGGGCCACGGAAGAGACCCAGTACTTC
J gene: TRBJ2-5
D gene: TRBD2
CDR3 length: 18
clone size: NA
V gene: TRBV5-1

CDR3 protein: CASSAGGTGTEAFF
CDR3 DNA: TGTGCCAGCAGCGCGGGGGGAACCGGTACTGAAGCTTTCTTT
J gene: TRBJ1-1
D gene: NA
CDR3 length: 14
clone size: NA
V gene: TRBV6-5

CDR3 protein: CASSLSGNEQFF
CDR3 DNA: TGTGCCAGCAGCTTAAGCGGGAATGAGCAGTTCTTC
J gene: TRBJ2-1
D gene: NA
CDR3 length: 12
clone size: NA
V gene: TRBV11-3

CDR3 protein: CASSLGSGQGEVQFF
CDR3 DNA: TGTGCCAGCAGCTTGGGTAGCGGACAGGGGGAGGTGCAGTTCTTC
J gene: TRBJ2-1
D gene: TRBD1
CDR3 length: 15
clone size: NA
V gene: TRBV5-3

CDR3 protein: CASSIGTSGLTGELFF
CDR3 DNA: TGTGCCAGTAGTATCGGGACTAGCGGGCTCACCGGGGAGCTGTTTTTT
J gene: TRBJ2-2
D gene: TRBD2
CDR3 length: 16
clone size: NA
V gene: TRBV19

CDR3 protein: CASSLVKREGLYEQFF
CDR3 DNA: TGTGCCAGCAGCTTAGTAAAGCGGGAGGGCCTTTATGAGCAGTTCTTC
J gene: TRBJ2-1
D gene: TRBD2
CDR3 length: 16
clone size: NA
V gene: TRBV7-9

CDR3 protein: CASSLGDTEAFF
CDR3 DNA: TGTGCCAGCAGTTTGGGGGATACTGAAGCTTTCTTT
J gene: TRBJ1-1
D gene: NA
CDR3 length: 12
clone size: NA
V gene: TRBV28

CDR3 protein: CASSDRDRGLNYGYTF
CDR3 DNA: TGCGCCAGCAGTGACCGGGACAGGGGGCTGAACTATGGCTACACCTTC
J gene: TRBJ1-2
D gene: TRBD1
CDR3 length: 16
clone size: NA
V gene: TRBV10-2

CDR3 protein: CASSLIGSGHYGYTF
CDR3 DNA: TGTGCCAGCAGCTTAATCGGGTCAGGGCACTATGGCTACACCTTC
J gene: TRBJ1-2
D gene: NA
CDR3 length: 15
clone size: NA
V gene: TRBV11-2

CDR3 protein: CSARSGGYEQYF
CDR3 DNA: TGCAGCGCCAGGAGTGGTGGCTACGAGCAGTACTTC
J gene: TRBJ2-7
D gene: NA
CDR3 length: 12
clone size: once
V gene: TRBV29-1